This T cell receptor (beta chain) was identified during a study of cytomegalovirus exposure and HLA in healthy donors. Study observations and caveats: It is likely that the observed cluster of highly shared sequence variants was a sequencing artifact.

Note on this clone: Its antigen is currently unknown.

The CDR3 has 15 amino acids. Trimming shortened V by 5 bases and J by 6 bases, and 17 bases separated the two germline ends. In germline, CDR1 is SEHNR, CDR2 FQNEAQ (reference sequence). PCR involved 60 Vbeta and 13 Jbeta primers. Sequencing used immunoSEQ multiplex PCR; TCRdb keeps in-frame clones, though not all of them. Its table records 100,000 to 150,000 clones. The chain has TRBV7-9 and TRBJ2-1, with D possibly matching TRBD1 (5 bases). Sequenced: PBMCs. The clonotype comes from a man aged 30 to 39 in good health and CMV-seronegative. CDR3 in amino acids: CASSPWGTGPNEQFF. The DNA of the CDR3 is TGTGCCAGCAGCCCTTGGGGCACAGGCCCCAATGAGCAGTTCTTC. The complete variable domain, with remaining parts taken from reference TRBV7-9 and TRBJ2-1, reads DTGVSQNPRHKITKRGQNVTFRCDPISEHNRLYWYRQTLGQGPEFLTYFQNEAQLEKSRLLSDRFSAERPKGSFSTLEIQRTEQGDSAMYLCASSPWGTGPNEQFFGPGTRLTVL.